The source of this TCR beta chain is a study of vaccination and CD4 T cells after COVID-19. Described treatment: 10-day PBMC culture with coronavirus spike peptide pools or control peptides (ViraFEST assay). Under the ViraFEST approach, antigen-specific T cells were expanded with peptide pools and TCRs subsequently sequenced. The Oncomine TCR Beta short-read assay generated sequence data from the DNA of cultured CD4+ T cells. TCRdb reprocessed the PCR reads via MiXCR and lists one record per CDR3 protein. This table holds 25,000 to 30,000 distinct CDR3 sequences, 50% found once. Study findings and constraints: Among convalescent patients, a median 86.3% of reactive clones emerged only after vaccination.

In the case of this clonotype: What it binds is not known.

This clonotype was sampled from a human donor who received a COVID-19 vaccine. Material: CD4+ T cells from blood, cultured in vitro, obtained before SARS-CoV-2 vaccination.

CDR3 DNA: TGTGCCAGCAACAACAACGAGAGCACAGATACGCAGTATTTT. Protein product: CASNNNESTDTQYF. The genes are TRBV21-1 and TRBJ2-3. TRBV21-1 represents a pseudogene. This CDR3 region has 14 residues.